One and the same sample provided the 20 T cell receptor beta chains below, sequenced in a study of shared clonotypes between healthy human individuals. Positively selected for CCR7, the CD45RO-negative cells used as naive CD8 cells excluded terminally differentiated effector memory CD45RA+ cells. Profiled with immunoSEQ multiplex PCR; TCRdb holds only in-frame clones, not every one. Of around 2,100,000 clones listed, approximately 95% are singletons. Sequences were obtained from naive CD8+ T cells sorted from blood. The receptors originated from a man aged 18 to 30 in good health.

Turning to this clone: The same CDR3 is also encoded by other DNA sequences in this sample. The rearrangement joins TRBV29-1 to TRBJ2-7; D may match TRBD1 or TRBD2 (5 bases each). Deletions cut 3 bases from V and 3 bases from J, with 6 bases between. Germline V gene data show CDR1 as SQVTM and CDR2 as ANQGSEA. This CDR3 contains 11 residues. The CDR3 DNA reads TGCAGCGTTGAGGGGGACTACGAGCAGTACTTC. Encoded protein: CSVEGDYEQYF.

CDR3 sequence: CASSPAGGDYEQYF. CDR3 DNA: TGTGCCAGTAGTCCTGCGGGAGGCGACTACGAGCAGTACTTC. The V call is TRBV19, the J call TRBJ2-7; 8 positions match TRBD2. Germline V gives CDR1 LNHDA, CDR2 SQIVND (reference sequence). This CDR3 has 14 residues. The ends lost 5 bases at V and 3 bases at J; junction bases unmatched: 6.

The chain couples TRBV9 to TRBJ2-2; 11 bases map to TRBD1. The CDR3 loop spans 14 amino acids. Trimming cost V 6 bases and J 6 bases; bases outside gene matches: 4. Germline V gives CDR1 SGDLS, CDR2 YYNGEE. The CDR3 loop reads CASTPGQGAGELFF. The CDR3 DNA reads TGTGCCAGCACCCCGGGACAGGGGGCCGGGGAGCTGTTTTTT. Looking up the rest from reference TRBV9 and TRBJ2-2 gives the full variable domain: DSGVTQTPKHLITATGQRVTLRCSPRSGDLSVYWYQQSLDQGLQFLIQYYNGEERAKGNILERFSAQQFPDLHSELNLSSLELGDSALYFCASTPGQGAGELFFGEGSRLTVL.

The rearrangement uses TRBV19 and TRBJ1-2; a weak D match, TRBD1 (6 bases). The CDR3 runs 14 residues. V lost 2 bases and J lost 3, with 10 bases in between. From germline, CDR1 is LNHDA and CDR2 SQIVND (reference sequence). CDR3 residues: CASSITDSDYGYTF. CDR3 DNA: TGTGCCAGTAGTATAACGGACAGCGACTATGGCTACACCTTC.

The chain links TRBV7-9 to TRBJ2-1; D call uncertain. The germline V gene has CDR1 SEHNR and CDR2 FQNEAQ (reference sequence). This CDR3 contains 19 residues. Trimming took off 5 bases at V and 3 bases at J, with 26 bases between the two ends. CDR3 in amino acids: CASSAIRGVKGPFYNEQFF. In DNA, the CDR3 is TGTGCCAGCAGCGCAATCCGCGGCGTGAAGGGCCCATTCTACAATGAGCAGTTCTTC.

The V gene is TRBV5-6, the J gene TRBJ1-6, with 7 positions matching TRBD1. Germline values: CDR1 SGHDT, CDR2 YYEEEE. V was clipped by 4 bases and J by 6 bases; unmatched bases: 4. This CDR3 contains 14 residues. CDR3 loop: CASSPGQSNSPLHF. The CDR3 region has the DNA TGTGCCAGCAGCCCGGGACAGAGTAATTCACCCCTCCACTTT.

With respect to this clone: This same CDR3 is encoded by further DNA sequences in the sample. V usage is TRBV19 and J usage is TRBJ2-7; 7 bases are a match to TRBD1. The CDR3 extends over 14 amino acids. CDR1 LNHDA and CDR2 SQIVND come from the germline V gene (reference sequence). J gave up 3 bases and V 1 base, and 3 bases lay outside the gene matches. CDR3 sequence (DNA): TGTGCCAGTAGTATAGCCCGGGACAGCTACGAGCAGTACTTC. Amino acids: CASSIARDSYEQYF.

The chain's CDR3 is CASSLTMETQYF. CDR3 sequence (DNA): TGTGCCAGCAGCTTAACGATGGAGACCCAGTACTTC. The chain recombines TRBV11-2 with TRBJ2-5; D not certain. This CDR3 contains 12 residues. V was shortened by 2 bases and J by 5 bases, with 6 bases between the two germline ends. Germline loops: CDR1 SGHAT, CDR2 FQNNGV.

As DNA, the CDR3 is TGTGCCAGCATTCGCGGGGGAGGCACAGATACGCAGTATTTT. Translating it yields CASIRGGGTDTQYF. The J gene is TRBJ2-3, the V gene TRBV7-9; 7 bases match TRBD2. The CDR3 extends over 14 amino acids. CDR1 and CDR2 (germline): SEHNR, FQNEAQ (reference sequence). The V gene end was trimmed by 7 bases and the J gene end by 1 base; junction bases not matched to a gene: 5.

The chain carries TRBV27 and TRBJ2-1; possibly TRBD2 for D (5 bases). This CDR3 has 16 residues. Germline values: CDR1 MNHEY, CDR2 SMNVEV (reference sequence). V was pared by 8 bases and J by 8 bases, with 25 bases between. The CDR3 here is CASVPTAGWYGDEQFF. The CDR3 DNA is TGTGCCAGCGTTCCAACGGCAGGATGGTACGGGGATGAGCAGTTCTTC.

The chain combines TRBV28 with TRBJ2-3; 12 nucleotides agree with TRBD2. The CDR3 consists of 15 residues. Germline V lookup: CDR1 MDHEN, CDR2 SYDVKM. Unmatched junction bases numbered 6, after V lost 6 bases and J lost 5 bases. The CDR3 loop reads CASSAGLAGVDTQYF. As DNA, the CDR3 is TGTGCCAGCAGCGCGGGACTAGCGGGTGTAGATACGCAGTATTTT.

The genes are TRBV5-4 and TRBJ1-1; D possibly corresponds to TRBD1 (6 bases). The CDR3 runs to 12 residues. Germline V gene lookup returns CDR1 SGHNT and CDR2 YYREEE (reference sequence). V lost 2 bases and J lost 6, with 8 bases in between. DNA of the CDR3: TGTGCCAGCAGCTTTGAGGGGGCTGAAGCTTTCTTT. Translating gives CASSFEGAEAFF.

The chain carries TRBV11-2 and TRBJ2-3; TRBD2 agrees at 8 bases. CDR1 is SGHAT, CDR2 FQNNGV, per germline. CDR3 length: 16 residues. V dropped 7 bases and J dropped 5; count of bases not matched to a gene: 14. In nucleotides, the CDR3 is TGTGCCAGCAACGTAGTTTTCGGGGGGGGCGTAGATACGCAGTATTTT. This gives the protein CASNVVFGGGVDTQYF.

V is TRBV27 and J is TRBJ2-7, with D uncertain. The CDR3 contains 13 residues. Germline-derived CDR1 and CDR2 are MNHEY and SMNVEV (reference sequence). V lost 8 bases and J lost 1, with 12 bases in between. The CDR3 DNA sequence: TGTGCCAGCGGAAATACGGGTTCCTACGAGCAGTACTTC. Translation: CASGNTGSYEQYF.

The chain recombines TRBV29-1 with TRBJ2-1, with TRBD1 as a possible D gene (5 bases). V lost 4 bases, J lost 0 bases, and 10 bases lay in between. The CDR3 length is 14 residues. The germline V gene has CDR1 SQVTM and CDR2 ANQGSEA. The CDR3, as DNA: TGCAGCGTTGGACAGCCGAGCTCCTACAATGAGCAGTTCTTC. It encodes CSVGQPSSYNEQFF.

The CDR3 DNA sequence: TGTGCCAGCAGTGAAATCGGTACAGCATCCTATGGCTACACCTTC. This sequence encodes CASSEIGTASYGYTF. The genes are TRBV2 and TRBJ1-2; D not certain. The CDR3 runs 15 residues. V lost 2 bases and J lost 4, with 14 bases in between. In germline, CDR1 is SNHLY, CDR2 FYNNEI.

The gene calls are TRBV27 and TRBJ1-3; 9 bases line up with TRBD1. This CDR3 comprises 14 residues. J lost 7 bases, V lost 5 bases, and 6 bases had no gene match. From germline, CDR1 is MNHEY and CDR2 SMNVEV (reference sequence). CDR3 sequence: CASSTGGLMNTIYF. CDR3 DNA: TGTGCCAGCAGTACAGGGGGCTTGATGAACACCATATATTTT.

The V gene is TRBV5-1, the J gene TRBJ2-1, with a possible D match to TRBD1 (6 bases). V was pared by 2 bases and J by 7 bases, with 7 bases between. The CDR3 is made up of 12 amino acids. Germline V gene sequence: CDR1 SGHRS, CDR2 YFSETQ. The CDR3 bases are TGCGCCAGCAGCTTCACAGGGAATGAGCAGTTCTTC. Amino acid sequence: CASSFTGNEQFF.

This chain links TRBV27 with TRBJ2-7, with 8 bases that match TRBD2. Germline CDR1 and CDR2: MNHEY and SMNVEV (reference sequence). CDR3 length: 17 residues. V trimming: 3 bases; J trimming: 2 bases; junction bases outside the gene matches: 12. The CDR3 spells CASSFISPLAGTYEQYF. As DNA, the CDR3 is TGTGCCAGCAGTTTTATCTCACCGCTAGCGGGTACCTACGAGCAGTACTTC.

The table lists this clone with a few counts. V is TRBV7-9 and J is TRBJ1-2; D call uncertain. Germline CDR1 is SEHNR and CDR2 is FQNEAQ (reference sequence). V gave up 1 base and J gave up 2 bases, with 17 bases separating them. The length of the CDR3 is 17 residues. In DNA, the CDR3 is TGTGCCAGCAGCTTAGAGCTAAGGGCAGGATCAAACTATGGCTACACCTTC. This gives the protein CASSLELRAGSNYGYTF. The whole variable domain, filled in from reference TRBV7-9 and TRBJ1-2, reads DTGVSQNPRHKITKRGQNVTFRCDPISEHNRLYWYRQTLGQGPEFLTYFQNEAQLEKSRLLSDRFSAERPKGSFSTLEIQRTEQGDSAMYLCASSLELRAGSNYGYTFGSGTRLTVV.